This T cell receptor (beta chain) was identified during a study of graft-versus-host responses after intestinal transplantation. Study summary: Recipients had multivisceral, liver-intestinal, or isolated intestinal transplants. Each recipient received anti-thymocyte globulin induction, then tacrolimus and steroids for around three years.

Notes on the study in general: Present in recipient marrow, GvH clones included some that appeared first in ileum or blood.

As to this clone: Its matching antigen is unknown.

The CDR3 is made up of 15 amino acids. Germline V gene data show CDR1 as MNHEY and CDR2 as SMNVEV (reference sequence). Trimming cost V 1 base and J 5 bases; bases outside gene matches: 6. Profiled with immunoSEQ multiplex PCR; TCRdb holds only in-frame clones, not every one. The sample yields approximately 90,000 clones, just over 90% seen once. The rearrangement uses TRBV27 and TRBJ2-5, with TRBD2 matching 8 bases. Sequenced here: unstimulated CD8+ T cells sorted from spleen or lymph node cells, sampled before intestinal transplant. The receptor comes from a human donor who received an intestinal transplant. Here the CDR3 DNA reads TGTGCCAGCAGTTTATTCGGGGGGGCACAGGAGACCCAGTACTTC. This gives the protein CASSLFGGAQETQYF.